The 10 T cell receptor beta chains reported below all come from one sample, sequenced in a study of T cell repertoires in cytomegalovirus infection. TCRdb reprocessed the reads with MiXCR, giving one entry per CDR3 protein. There are 700,000 to 850,000 distinct CDR3 sequences in the sample; about 33% occur only once, and roughly 12% lies in the top ten. No cognate antigen is known for these TCRs. Sequencing was performed on cultured CD8+ T cells from PBMCs, taken from culture after CMV antigen stimulation. The receptors originated from a human donor in good health (CMV status not recorded). Some clones in this sample may be carry-over from other donors' samples.

CDR3 sequence: CTSSLQANYEQYV. CDR3 DNA: TGTACCAGCAGCTTACAGGCAAATTACGAGCAGTACGTC. This chain uses TRBV7-9 with TRBJ2-7, with a possible D match to TRBD1 (5 bases). CDR1 SEHNR and CDR2 FQNEAQ come from the germline V gene (reference sequence). The CDR3 totals 13 residues.

This chain uses TRBV15 with TRBJ2-7, with a possible D match to TRBD2 (6 bases). This CDR3 contains 16 residues. The V gene's germline CDR1 is LNHNV and CDR2 YYDKDF (reference sequence). The germline V and J ends were trimmed by 0 bases and 0 bases, with 12 bases remaining between them. The CDR3 protein is CATSREVGRISYEQYF. The DNA of the CDR3 is TGTGCCACCAGCAGAGAAGTTGGGAGGATCTCCTACGAGCAGTACTTC.

This clonotype came up a few times. The chain recombines TRBV7-6 with TRBJ2-1, with a tentative D call TRBD2 (6 bases). Deletions cut 1 base from V and 2 bases from J, with 12 bases between. CDR3 length equals 16 residues. Germline assignment: CDR1 SGHVS and CDR2 FNYEAQ. The CDR3 nucleotides read TGTGCCAGCAGCTTAGAAGCGCGGGGAACCTACAATGAGCAGTTCTTC. It yields the protein CASSLEARGTYNEQFF.

The V and J genes are TRBV5-4 and TRBJ1-1; 7 positions agree with TRBD1. V shed 4 bases, J shed 3 bases, and the junction held 9 bases outside the gene matches. Germline values: CDR1 SGHNT, CDR2 YYREEE (reference sequence). CDR3 length equals 15 residues. Here the CDR3 DNA reads TGTGCCAGCAGCCAGAAGAGGGGGCTGGACACTGAAGCTTTCTTT. Its protein is CASSQKRGLDTEAFF.

This clonotype was picked up a small number of times. The gene calls are TRBV6-1 and TRBJ2-7; 7 bases match TRBD1. Germline V gene data show CDR1 as MNHNS and CDR2 as SASEGT. The trim removed 7 bases at V and 2 bases at J, leaving 5 bases unmatched. There are 13 residues in the CDR3. The CDR3 reads CASTLGQTYEQYF. The CDR3 DNA reads TGTGCCAGCACCCTGGGACAGACCTACGAGCAGTACTTC.

In this sample, this clonotype turned up a few times. The CDR3 here is CASSLRGLSTEAFF. The CDR3 DNA sequence: TGCGCCAGCAGCCTGCGGGGGTTAAGCACTGAAGCTTTCTTT. The V call is TRBV4-3, the J call TRBJ1-1; possibly TRBD1 for D (5 bases). This CDR3 has 14 amino acids. The V end lost 4 bases, the J end lost 4 bases, and 13 bases lay between the germline ends. Germline loops: CDR1 LGHNA, CDR2 YSLEER.

In its sample, this clonotype was seen a few times. The chain couples TRBV20-1 to TRBJ1-1, with D possibly matching TRBD1 (5 bases). CDR1 and CDR2 from the germline V gene are DFQATT and SNEGSKA (reference sequence). The V and J ends lost 3 bases and 1 base respectively, with 12 bases between them. The CDR3 runs 14 residues. CDR3 amino acids: CSASYGQPNTEAFF. The CDR3 DNA reads as TGCAGTGCTAGTTACGGACAACCGAACACTGAAGCTTTCTTT.

The J gene is TRBJ2-7, the V gene TRBV2; 9 bases map to TRBD2. CDR3 length: 17 amino acids. J was trimmed by 3 bases and V by 6 bases; bases with no gene match: 15. CDR1 and CDR2 (germline): SNHLY, FYNNEI. The DNA of the CDR3 is TGTGCCAGCAGGACCACTGTAGCGGGGGCGCCGGACTACGAGCAGTACGTC. Its protein is CASRTTVAGAPDYEQYV.

The chain couples TRBV6-2 or TRBV6-3 to TRBJ2-1; D might be TRBD1 or TRBD2, each matching 6 bases. V was trimmed by 6 bases and J by 2 bases, leaving 17 bases between them. This CDR3 is built from 16 residues. Germline V gives CDR1 MNHEY, CDR2 SVGEGT. CDR3 bases: TGTGCCAGCAGCTCGCCGGAGGGGGAGCCCTACAATGAGCAGTTCTTC. Its protein is CASSSPEGEPYNEQFF.

This chain joins TRBV6-5 and TRBJ2-3, with a tentative D call TRBD2 (5 bases). Per the germline V gene, CDR1 is MNHEY and CDR2 is SVGAGI. The ends were cut back, 1 base at V and 4 bases at J, with 9 bases in the middle. The CDR3 totals 14 residues. In DNA, the CDR3 is TGTGCCAGCAGTTACTACCCGCGGGCAGATACGCAGTATTTT. It yields the protein CASSYYPRADTQYF.